This TCR beta chain was captured in a study of shared clonotypes between healthy human individuals. This table comes from immunoSEQ multiplex PCR, and its TCRdb copy is limited to in-frame clones, with some not included. Of under 1,100,000 clones detected, around 76% appear once; the ten largest clones hold around 1.5%. Sequenced sample: memory CD4+ T cells sorted from blood. The subset: CD45RA-negative fraction. The sequence derives from a man younger than 30 in good health.

The CDR3 DNA reads as TGTGCCAGCAGCACCCGGACAGGGGCCAACACCGGGGAGCTGTTTTTT. This codes for CASSTRTGANTGELFF. This chain links TRBV7-2 with TRBJ2-2; 9 bases line up with TRBD1. Trimming took 5 bases from V and 2 from J; bases not matched to a gene: 6. The CDR3 is made up of 16 amino acids. CDR1 and CDR2 (germline): SGHTA, FQGNSA.